This TCR beta chain emerged from a study of CD8 T cells in ankylosing spondylitis. The sample holds many counts of this clonotype. TCRdb analysed the 5' RACE reads with MiXCR anew, one entry per CDR3 protein. The sample carries roughly 250,000 distinct CDR3 sequences, 8.6% recorded once. CDR1 is GTSNPN and CDR2 is SVGIG in the germline V gene (reference sequence). This CDR3 region has 12 residues. Trimming cost V 3 bases and J 3 bases, with 8 bases left between them. Material: blood, either unsorted or a sorted T cell fraction (not recorded which). The TCR was taken from a male donor with ankylosing spondylitis or in good health (not recorded which). The chain joins TRBV30 to TRBJ1-2; no clear D gene. The CDR3, as DNA: TGTGCCTGGAGAAGAGAGGACTATGGCTACACCTTC. It translates to CAWRREDYGYTF. Full variable domain (missing parts from reference TRBV30 and TRBJ1-2): SQTIHQWPATLVQPVGSPLSLECTVEGTSNPNLYWYRQAAGRGLQLLFYSVGIGQISSEVPQNLSASRPQDRQFILSSKKLLLSDSGFYLCAWRREDYGYTFGSGTRLTVV.